These 28 T cell receptor beta chains originate from one sample sequenced in a study of blood T cell repertoires in COVID-19. Assay: immunoSEQ multiplex PCR; the TCRdb copy retains only in-frame clones and omits some. The sample holds 140,000 to 150,000 clones, about nine tenths seen once. The sample was PBMCs or T cells enriched from blood (not recorded which). These receptors came from a man over 45 who had recovered from COVID-19.

A single count supports this clone. The chain has TRBV9 and TRBJ1-6, with D possibly matching TRBD1 (6 bases). The V gene's germline CDR1 is SGDLS and CDR2 YYNGEE. The V and J ends lost 6 bases and 4 bases respectively, with 11 bases between them. This CDR3 has 14 amino acids. CDR3 in amino acids: CASKPGEYNSPLHF. CDR3 nucleotide sequence: TGTGCCAGCAAGCCAGGGGAGTATAATTCACCCCTCCACTTT.

The V call is TRBV5-4, the J call TRBJ1-2; 7 bases are a match to TRBD1. Germline V gene lookup returns CDR1 SGHNT and CDR2 YYREEE (reference sequence). The CDR3 has 14 residues. Germline trimming cut 4 bases from V and 6 bases from J; bases unmatched to any gene: 9. CDR3 nucleotide sequence: TGTGCCAGCAGCCCGAGAGGGGGCGACCATGGCTACACCTTC. It specifies CASSPRGGDHGYTF.

V is TRBV10-2 and J is TRBJ1-6, with 8 bases that match TRBD1. The CDR3 extends over 17 amino acids. The V gene's germline CDR1 is WSHSY and CDR2 SAAADI. After removal of 6 bases from V and 1 base from J, the junction contained 8 bases not matched to a gene. In nucleotides, the CDR3 is TGCGCCAGCAGAACCGGAACAGGGGGTTCCTATAATTCACCCCTCCACTTT. Translation gives CASRTGTGGSYNSPLHF.

For this clone: Other DNA sequences in this sample translate to the same CDR3. V is TRBV6-5 and J is TRBJ1-3, with no clear D. The germline gives CDR1 MNHEY, CDR2 SVGAGI. V was pared by 0 bases and J by 0 bases, with 9 bases between. The CDR3 totals 16 residues. This chain's CDR3 is CASSYSRENSGNTIYF. The CDR3 DNA reads as TGTGCCAGCAGTTACTCTCGGGAGAACTCTGGAAACACCATATATTTT.

V and J are TRBV30 and TRBJ2-7; D is unclear. V lost 5 bases to trimming and J lost 1 base, with 6 bases between them. This CDR3 spans 11 amino acids. Germline lookup yields CDR1 GTSNPN and CDR2 SVGIG (reference sequence). The CDR3 DNA reads TGTGCCTGGTCCTTTTCCTACGAGCAGTACTTC. Translation gives CAWSFSYEQYF. Variable domain in full (rest from reference TRBV30 and TRBJ2-7): SQTIHQWPATLVQPVGSPLSLECTVEGTSNPNLYWYRQAAGRGLQLLFYSVGIGQISSEVPQNLSASRPQDRQFILSSKKLLLSDSGFYLCAWSFSYEQYFGPGTRLTVT.

V gene TRBV7-2 combines with J gene TRBJ2-5; weak D call: TRBD2 (6 bases). There are 14 residues in the CDR3. V dropped 0 bases and J dropped 4 bases, with 9 bases sitting between them. Germline CDR1 is SGHTA and CDR2 is FQGNSA. The CDR3 is CASSLAGGAETQYF. For the CDR3, the DNA is TGTGCCAGCAGCTTAGCCGGAGGGGCAGAGACCCAGTACTTC.

This clone was counted once. This sequence joins TRBV20-1 and TRBJ2-5; 10 bases agree with TRBD1. This CDR3 is built from 16 residues. The V gene's germline CDR1 is DFQATT and CDR2 SNEGSKA (reference sequence). V trimming: 3 bases; J trimming: 4 bases; junction bases outside the gene matches: 11. CDR3 in DNA: TGCAGTGCTAGTCGACCGACAGGGGGCCGGGGAGAGACCCAGTACTTC. It is translated as CSASRPTGGRGETQYF.

The V and J genes are TRBV7-9 and TRBJ2-5; maybe TRBD2 (5 bases). Germline V CDR1 and CDR2: SEHNR, FQNEAQ (reference sequence). The CDR3 has 14 residues. V lost 6 bases and J 2 bases, leaving 13 bases between the germline ends. CDR3 coding DNA: TGTGCCAGCAGTCGAGGATCGGGACAAGAGACCCAGTACTTC. This codes for CASSRGSGQETQYF.

The chain joins TRBV18 to TRBJ2-7; the match to TRBD1 covers 8 bases. Germline loops: CDR1 KGHSH, CDR2 LQKENI. Trimming at V came to 3 bases and at J to 1 base, leaving 5 bases not matched to a gene. The CDR3 is 15 residues long. This CDR3 reads CASSPAGGGSYEQYV. In DNA, the CDR3 is TGTGCCAGCTCACCGGCAGGGGGCGGGTCCTACGAGCAGTACGTC.

The V gene is TRBV6-5, the J gene TRBJ1-2; 7 nucleotides line up with TRBD1. The CDR3 runs 13 residues. The germline CDR1 and CDR2 sequences are MNHEY and SVGAGI. J lost 4 bases, V lost 6 bases, and 5 bases had no gene match. The DNA of the CDR3 is TGTGCCAGCAGGCCTACAGGGGTCTATGGCTACACCTTC. The encoded protein is CASRPTGVYGYTF.

J is TRBJ2-1 and V is TRBV10-3; a weak D match, TRBD2 (6 bases). Germline lookup yields CDR1 ENHRY and CDR2 SYGVKD. Trimming took 6 bases from V and 1 from J, leaving 10 bases between them. The CDR3 is 14 amino acids. The CDR3 loop reads CAISPGGSYNEQFF. CDR3 DNA sequence: TGTGCCATCAGCCCCGGAGGGTCCTACAATGAGCAGTTCTTC.

The J gene is TRBJ1-1, the V gene TRBV4-2; the match to TRBD1 covers 8 bases. The trim removed 4 bases at V and 3 bases at J, leaving 7 bases unmatched. The CDR3 length is 15 residues. Germline V gene data show CDR1 as LGHNA and CDR2 as YNFKEQ. The CDR3 protein is CASSRGTGLDTEAFF. For the CDR3, the DNA is TGTGCCAGCAGCCGAGGGACAGGTTTAGACACTGAAGCTTTCTTT.

V gene TRBV21-1 combines with J gene TRBJ2-7; the table's D call of TRBD1 was not tested on the DNA. TRBV21-1 is designated a pseudogene. The CDR3 sequence is 16 residues long. DNA of the CDR3: TGTGCCAGCAGCAGAACGAAGGACAGGGACCCCTCCGAGCAGTACGTC. Amino acid sequence: CASSRTKDRDPSEQYV.

The chain recombines TRBV7-3 with TRBJ2-1; 9 bases map to TRBD2. Germline CDR1 and CDR2: SGHTA and FQGTGA. The V and J ends lost 5 bases and 2 bases, in that order; junction bases with no gene match: 4. This CDR3 has 15 amino acids. The CDR3 region has the DNA TGTGCCAGCAGCGTTAGCGGGGGACCCTACAATGAGCAGTTCTTC. Translated, it gives CASSVSGGPYNEQFF.

V is TRBV30 and J is TRBJ2-5; the match to TRBD1 covers 9 bases. Germline loops: CDR1 GTSNPN, CDR2 SVGIG (reference sequence). The CDR3 sequence is 16 residues long. With V trimmed by 3 bases and J by 0 bases, 8 bases remained unmatched. In DNA, the CDR3 is TGTGCCTGGAGCCCGCTGAGGACAGGGGACCAAGAGACCCAGTACTTC. Translating it yields CAWSPLRTGDQETQYF.

V gene TRBV5-8 combines with J gene TRBJ1-1, with D possibly TRBD1 on 5 matching bases. V gave up 4 bases and J gave up 1 base, with 17 bases separating them. This CDR3 has 16 amino acids. Germline V gene data show CDR1 as SGHTS and CDR2 as YDEGEE. The chain's CDR3 is CASSIPWGVSNTEAFF. The CDR3 nucleotides read TGTGCCAGCAGCATACCGTGGGGGGTATCGAACACTGAAGCTTTCTTT.

The J gene is TRBJ2-1, the V gene TRBV9; D gene unclear. Germline-derived CDR1 and CDR2 are SGDLS and YYNGEE. The CDR3 is made up of 13 amino acids. The ends were cut back, 3 bases at V and 9 bases at J, with 13 bases in the middle. Here the CDR3 reads CASSATKAFEQFF. CDR3 DNA: TGTGCCAGCAGCGCCACCAAAGCTTTTGAGCAGTTCTTC.

The genes are TRBV14 and TRBJ2-3; the match to TRBD2 covers 7 bases. V trimming: 1 base; J trimming: 1 base; junction bases outside the gene matches: 5. The CDR3 spans 16 residues. Germline V gene lookup returns CDR1 SGHDN and CDR2 FVKESK. This CDR3 is CASSQGSGMGTDTQYF. The CDR3 nucleotides read TGTGCCAGCAGCCAAGGAAGCGGGATGGGCACAGATACGCAGTATTTT.

The chain employs TRBV7-3 and TRBJ2-1; 7 nucleotides align to TRBD2. Germline assignment: CDR1 SGHTA and CDR2 FQGTGA. V was clipped by 2 bases and J by 2 bases; unmatched bases: 6. The CDR3 is made up of 16 amino acids. CDR3: CASSLGLAAAYNEQFF. The CDR3 coding sequence is TGTGCCAGCAGCTTAGGTCTAGCGGCGGCCTACAATGAGCAGTTCTTC.

V usage is TRBV30 and J usage is TRBJ1-2; 9 bases are a match to TRBD1. The J segment lost 7 bases and the V segment lost 5 bases, leaving 20 bases of the junction unmatched. This CDR3 region has 17 residues. Germline assignment: CDR1 GTSNPN and CDR2 SVGIG (reference sequence). This CDR3 reads CAWLVPDRRTGVGGYTF. The CDR3 nucleotides read TGTGCCTGGCTTGTACCTGACCGAAGGACAGGGGTGGGTGGCTACACCTTC.

The V and J genes are TRBV29-1 and TRBJ1-2; TRBD1 matches 8 bases. The CDR3 sequence is 16 residues long. In germline, CDR1 is SQVTM, CDR2 ANQGSEA. V lost 3 bases to trimming and J lost 6 bases; unmatched junction nucleotides: 15. This chain's CDR3 is CSVEARQGWGFNGYTF. The CDR3, as DNA: TGCAGCGTTGAGGCCAGACAGGGGTGGGGATTTAATGGCTACACCTTC.

The rearrangement joins TRBV10-3 to TRBJ1-2; 7 positions match TRBD1. V trimming: 3 bases; J trimming: 6 bases; junction bases outside the gene matches: 1. Germline V CDR1 and CDR2: ENHRY, SYGVKD. The CDR3 is 12 residues long. The CDR3 DNA sequence: TGTGCCATCAGTGAACAGGGGAATGGCTACACCTTC. This sequence encodes CAISEQGNGYTF.

The rearrangement uses TRBV7-3 and TRBJ2-7; 10 positions agree with TRBD2. Losses at the gene ends were 4 bases for V and 5 bases for J; bases not matched to a gene: 8. CDR3 length: 15 amino acids. CDR1 is SGHTA, CDR2 FQGTGA, per germline. CDR3 region: CASSSQPGLANEQYF. DNA for the CDR3: TGTGCCAGCAGCTCGCAACCGGGACTAGCGAACGAGCAGTACTTC.

This clone occurred once. The chain links TRBV19 to TRBJ1-5, with TRBD1 matching over 10 bases. Germline V CDR1 and CDR2: LNHDA, SQIVND (reference sequence). The CDR3 has 16 residues. V was clipped by 5 bases and J by 3 bases; unmatched bases: 7. The DNA for the CDR3 is TGTGCCAGTAGTCCCTGGACAGGGGGTATCAATCAGCCCCAGCATTTT. Amino acids: CASSPWTGGINQPQHF.

The rearrangement links TRBV19 to TRBJ1-2; weak D call: TRBD1 (6 bases). Germline values: CDR1 LNHDA, CDR2 SQIVND (reference sequence). The V end lost 5 bases, the J end lost 4 bases, and 20 bases lay between the germline ends. The CDR3 consists of 16 residues. CDR3 DNA sequence: TGTGCCAGTAGTCCGAACCCAACAGGGTACGGCTATGGCTACACCTTC. Translated, it gives CASSPNPTGYGYGYTF.

The sample holds a few counts of this clone. This rearrangement joins TRBV7-9 to TRBJ1-2; D uncertain. CDR1 is SEHNR and CDR2 is FQNEAQ in the germline V gene (reference sequence). The V and J ends lost 2 bases and 7 bases respectively, with 8 bases between them. The CDR3 runs 12 residues. The CDR3 region has the DNA TGTGCCAGCAGCTTACTCGGGGTTGGCTACACCTTC. Translated: CASSLLGVGYTF.

This chain links TRBV19 with TRBJ1-6, with 9 bases fitting TRBD1. The germline V gene has CDR1 LNHDA and CDR2 SQIVND (reference sequence). There are 15 residues in the CDR3. Trimming removed 3 bases from V and 7 bases from J; junction bases left unmatched: 4. The CDR3 coding sequence is TGTGCCAGTAGTATGTTGGGACAGGGCAATTCACCCCTCCACTTT. Its protein is CASSMLGQGNSPLHF.

The rearrangement uses TRBV28 and TRBJ1-6; a weak D match, TRBD1 (6 bases). The CDR3 consists of 15 residues. Per the germline V gene, CDR1 is MDHEN and CDR2 is SYDVKM. V was trimmed by 2 bases and J by 8 bases, leaving 13 bases between them. The DNA of the CDR3 is TGTGCCAGCAGTTTAGCGGGGGCGCATGATTCACCCCTCCACTTT. It encodes CASSLAGAHDSPLHF.